Below are 12 T cell receptor beta chains sequenced from a single sample in a study of T cells after yellow fever vaccination. TCRdb re-called the 5' RACE reads through MiXCR, storing one row per CDR3 protein. The sample records some 320,000 distinct CDR3 sequences, around 10% being singletons. The material was CD4+ T cells sorted from PBMCs, obtained 5 days after the yellow fever booster vaccination. Every receptor here comes from a young man who received the YFV17D yellow fever vaccine.

The V and J genes are TRBV2 and TRBJ2-2, with a tentative D call TRBD2 (8 bases). This CDR3 spans 15 amino acids. Germline lookup yields CDR1 SNHLY and CDR2 FYNNEI. Trimming took 7 bases from V and 5 from J, leaving 17 bases between them. CDR3 sequence: CASTYRGGRTGELFF. The CDR3 DNA reads as TGTGCCAGCACCTACAGGGGCGGGAGGACCGGGGAGCTGTTTTTT. Full variable domain (remainder filled in from reference TRBV2 and TRBJ2-2): EPEVTQTPSHQVTQMGQEVILRCVPISNHLYFYWYRQILGQKVEFLVSFYNNEISEKSEIFDDQFSVERPDGSNFTLKIRSTKLEDSAMYFCASTYRGGRTGELFFGEGSRLTVL.

This clonotype was detected only a few times. The rearrangement joins TRBV10-3 to TRBJ1-1; maybe TRBD1 (5 bases). This CDR3 has 14 residues. Trimming took 3 bases from V and 2 from J, leaving 10 bases between them. Germline V gene data show CDR1 as ENHRY and CDR2 as SYGVKD. The CDR3 coding sequence is TGTGCCATCAGTGATTTCAGGGACAACACTGAAGCTTTCTTT. Encoded protein: CAISDFRDNTEAFF.

This chain uses TRBV18 with TRBJ2-5; no definite D call. This CDR3 is 15 amino acids long. Trimming removed 3 bases from V and 7 bases from J, with 18 bases in between. Per germline, CDR1 KGHSH and CDR2 LQKENI. CDR3 DNA: TGTGCCAGCTCACCCACCAGGAGTCCTCCAGGGACCCAGTACTTC. Its translation: CASSPTRSPPGTQYF. Filled out from reference TRBV18 and TRBJ2-5, the complete variable domain reads NAGVMQNPRHLVRRRGQEARLRCSPMKGHSHVYWYRQLPEEGLKFMVYLQKENIIDESGMPKERFSAEFPKEGPSILRIQQVVRGDSAAYFCASSPTRSPPGTQYFGPGTRLLVL.

The J gene is TRBJ1-5, the V gene TRBV6-4; D not resolved. The CDR3 contains 16 residues. Germline CDR1 is MRHNA and CDR2 is SNTAGT. Trimming stripped 3 bases from V and 4 bases from J, with 16 bases between. CDR3 sequence (DNA): TGTGCCAGCAGTGATGGGGAAGCGGCAGCAAATCAGCCCCAGCATTTT. Protein sequence: CASSDGEAAANQPQHF.

The chain employs TRBV28 and TRBJ2-3, with TRBD1 matching 10 bases. Per germline, CDR1 MDHEN and CDR2 SYDVKM. The J segment lost 6 bases and the V segment lost 5 bases, leaving 11 bases of the junction unmatched. CDR3 size: 16 residues. The CDR3 nucleotides are TGTGCCAGCAGTCCGCACGGGACAGGGGATTCGGATACGCAGTATTTT. It encodes CASSPHGTGDSDTQYF.

This clonotype has only a few counts. The gene calls are TRBV18 and TRBJ1-1; D gene ambiguous. Trimming took off 1 base at V and 1 base at J, with 13 bases between the two ends. The CDR3 spans 16 residues. Germline lookup yields CDR1 KGHSH and CDR2 LQKENI. CDR3 amino acids: CASSPLITAANTEAFF. CDR3 coding DNA: TGTGCCAGCTCACCACTTATCACAGCGGCGAACACTGAAGCTTTCTTT.

This clonotype was observed at least ten times. One end of the junction does not line up with germline, which may come from a read error. The J gene is TRBJ2-5, the V gene TRBV14, with TRBD2 as a possible D gene (5 bases). The germline gives CDR1 SGHDN, CDR2 FVKESK. The CDR3 spans 13 residues. This CDR3 is CASSQGLGETQYF. The CDR3 coding sequence is TGCGCCAGCAGCCAAGGACTGGGAGAGACCCAGTACTTC.

Only a few counts were recorded for this clonotype. The V and J genes are TRBV5-4 and TRBJ2-1, with 11 bases identical to TRBD2. V gave up 3 bases and J gave up 9 bases; unmatched junction bases: 8. This CDR3 has 15 residues. Germline CDR1 is SGHNT and CDR2 is YYREEE (reference sequence). CDR3 bases: TGTGCCAGCAGCTCCCCGACTAGCGGGGAAGGTGAGCAGTTCTTC. The encoded protein is CASSSPTSGEGEQFF. Complete variable domain (other parts from reference TRBV5-4 and TRBJ2-1): ETGVTQSPTHLIKTRGQQVTLRCSSQSGHNTVSWYQQALGQGPQFIFQYYREEENGRGNFPPRFSGLQFPNYSSELNVNALELDDSALYLCASSSPTSGEGEQFFGPGTRLTVL.

The V gene is TRBV25-1, the J gene TRBJ1-6; 10 nucleotides line up with TRBD1. Germline CDR1 MGHDK, CDR2 SYGVNS. Trimming at V came to 9 bases and at J to 11 bases, leaving 7 bases not matched to a gene. The CDR3 contains 13 residues. The CDR3: CASRGTGEAPLHF. The DNA of the CDR3 is TGTGCCAGTCGAGGGACAGGGGAGGCACCCCTCCACTTT.

CDR3 loop: CATSSERFLGAQYF. For the CDR3, the DNA is TGTGCCACCAGTAGTGAGAGGTTTTTGGGGGCCCAGTACTTC. V gene TRBV15 combines with J gene TRBJ2-5; either TRBD1 or TRBD2 may fit D (5 bases each). Per germline, CDR1 LNHNV and CDR2 YYDKDF (reference sequence). V shed 6 bases and J shed 9 bases, with 20 bases lying between them. This CDR3 has 14 residues.

This clonotype was detected a few times. V is TRBV7-9 and J is TRBJ2-5, with D perhaps matching TRBD1 or TRBD2 (5 bases each). V was cut by 5 bases and J by 7 bases, with 14 bases left in between. The germline CDR1 and CDR2 sequences are SEHNR and FQNEAQ (reference sequence). CDR3 length equals 13 residues. CDR3 in amino acids: CASSQTGLGTQYF. CDR3 DNA: TGTGCCAGCAGCCAGACGGGGCTCGGGACCCAGTACTTC.

This clonotype was counted between two and nine times. The V gene is TRBV20-1, the J gene TRBJ2-7; D unclear. CDR1 and CDR2 (germline): DFQATT, SNEGSKA (reference sequence). V was cut by 4 bases and J by 6 bases, with 19 bases left in between. The CDR3 totals 14 residues. The chain's CDR3 is CSATLTSTFPEQYF. The CDR3, as DNA: TGCAGTGCTACCTTGACTTCGACGTTTCCCGAGCAGTACTTC.